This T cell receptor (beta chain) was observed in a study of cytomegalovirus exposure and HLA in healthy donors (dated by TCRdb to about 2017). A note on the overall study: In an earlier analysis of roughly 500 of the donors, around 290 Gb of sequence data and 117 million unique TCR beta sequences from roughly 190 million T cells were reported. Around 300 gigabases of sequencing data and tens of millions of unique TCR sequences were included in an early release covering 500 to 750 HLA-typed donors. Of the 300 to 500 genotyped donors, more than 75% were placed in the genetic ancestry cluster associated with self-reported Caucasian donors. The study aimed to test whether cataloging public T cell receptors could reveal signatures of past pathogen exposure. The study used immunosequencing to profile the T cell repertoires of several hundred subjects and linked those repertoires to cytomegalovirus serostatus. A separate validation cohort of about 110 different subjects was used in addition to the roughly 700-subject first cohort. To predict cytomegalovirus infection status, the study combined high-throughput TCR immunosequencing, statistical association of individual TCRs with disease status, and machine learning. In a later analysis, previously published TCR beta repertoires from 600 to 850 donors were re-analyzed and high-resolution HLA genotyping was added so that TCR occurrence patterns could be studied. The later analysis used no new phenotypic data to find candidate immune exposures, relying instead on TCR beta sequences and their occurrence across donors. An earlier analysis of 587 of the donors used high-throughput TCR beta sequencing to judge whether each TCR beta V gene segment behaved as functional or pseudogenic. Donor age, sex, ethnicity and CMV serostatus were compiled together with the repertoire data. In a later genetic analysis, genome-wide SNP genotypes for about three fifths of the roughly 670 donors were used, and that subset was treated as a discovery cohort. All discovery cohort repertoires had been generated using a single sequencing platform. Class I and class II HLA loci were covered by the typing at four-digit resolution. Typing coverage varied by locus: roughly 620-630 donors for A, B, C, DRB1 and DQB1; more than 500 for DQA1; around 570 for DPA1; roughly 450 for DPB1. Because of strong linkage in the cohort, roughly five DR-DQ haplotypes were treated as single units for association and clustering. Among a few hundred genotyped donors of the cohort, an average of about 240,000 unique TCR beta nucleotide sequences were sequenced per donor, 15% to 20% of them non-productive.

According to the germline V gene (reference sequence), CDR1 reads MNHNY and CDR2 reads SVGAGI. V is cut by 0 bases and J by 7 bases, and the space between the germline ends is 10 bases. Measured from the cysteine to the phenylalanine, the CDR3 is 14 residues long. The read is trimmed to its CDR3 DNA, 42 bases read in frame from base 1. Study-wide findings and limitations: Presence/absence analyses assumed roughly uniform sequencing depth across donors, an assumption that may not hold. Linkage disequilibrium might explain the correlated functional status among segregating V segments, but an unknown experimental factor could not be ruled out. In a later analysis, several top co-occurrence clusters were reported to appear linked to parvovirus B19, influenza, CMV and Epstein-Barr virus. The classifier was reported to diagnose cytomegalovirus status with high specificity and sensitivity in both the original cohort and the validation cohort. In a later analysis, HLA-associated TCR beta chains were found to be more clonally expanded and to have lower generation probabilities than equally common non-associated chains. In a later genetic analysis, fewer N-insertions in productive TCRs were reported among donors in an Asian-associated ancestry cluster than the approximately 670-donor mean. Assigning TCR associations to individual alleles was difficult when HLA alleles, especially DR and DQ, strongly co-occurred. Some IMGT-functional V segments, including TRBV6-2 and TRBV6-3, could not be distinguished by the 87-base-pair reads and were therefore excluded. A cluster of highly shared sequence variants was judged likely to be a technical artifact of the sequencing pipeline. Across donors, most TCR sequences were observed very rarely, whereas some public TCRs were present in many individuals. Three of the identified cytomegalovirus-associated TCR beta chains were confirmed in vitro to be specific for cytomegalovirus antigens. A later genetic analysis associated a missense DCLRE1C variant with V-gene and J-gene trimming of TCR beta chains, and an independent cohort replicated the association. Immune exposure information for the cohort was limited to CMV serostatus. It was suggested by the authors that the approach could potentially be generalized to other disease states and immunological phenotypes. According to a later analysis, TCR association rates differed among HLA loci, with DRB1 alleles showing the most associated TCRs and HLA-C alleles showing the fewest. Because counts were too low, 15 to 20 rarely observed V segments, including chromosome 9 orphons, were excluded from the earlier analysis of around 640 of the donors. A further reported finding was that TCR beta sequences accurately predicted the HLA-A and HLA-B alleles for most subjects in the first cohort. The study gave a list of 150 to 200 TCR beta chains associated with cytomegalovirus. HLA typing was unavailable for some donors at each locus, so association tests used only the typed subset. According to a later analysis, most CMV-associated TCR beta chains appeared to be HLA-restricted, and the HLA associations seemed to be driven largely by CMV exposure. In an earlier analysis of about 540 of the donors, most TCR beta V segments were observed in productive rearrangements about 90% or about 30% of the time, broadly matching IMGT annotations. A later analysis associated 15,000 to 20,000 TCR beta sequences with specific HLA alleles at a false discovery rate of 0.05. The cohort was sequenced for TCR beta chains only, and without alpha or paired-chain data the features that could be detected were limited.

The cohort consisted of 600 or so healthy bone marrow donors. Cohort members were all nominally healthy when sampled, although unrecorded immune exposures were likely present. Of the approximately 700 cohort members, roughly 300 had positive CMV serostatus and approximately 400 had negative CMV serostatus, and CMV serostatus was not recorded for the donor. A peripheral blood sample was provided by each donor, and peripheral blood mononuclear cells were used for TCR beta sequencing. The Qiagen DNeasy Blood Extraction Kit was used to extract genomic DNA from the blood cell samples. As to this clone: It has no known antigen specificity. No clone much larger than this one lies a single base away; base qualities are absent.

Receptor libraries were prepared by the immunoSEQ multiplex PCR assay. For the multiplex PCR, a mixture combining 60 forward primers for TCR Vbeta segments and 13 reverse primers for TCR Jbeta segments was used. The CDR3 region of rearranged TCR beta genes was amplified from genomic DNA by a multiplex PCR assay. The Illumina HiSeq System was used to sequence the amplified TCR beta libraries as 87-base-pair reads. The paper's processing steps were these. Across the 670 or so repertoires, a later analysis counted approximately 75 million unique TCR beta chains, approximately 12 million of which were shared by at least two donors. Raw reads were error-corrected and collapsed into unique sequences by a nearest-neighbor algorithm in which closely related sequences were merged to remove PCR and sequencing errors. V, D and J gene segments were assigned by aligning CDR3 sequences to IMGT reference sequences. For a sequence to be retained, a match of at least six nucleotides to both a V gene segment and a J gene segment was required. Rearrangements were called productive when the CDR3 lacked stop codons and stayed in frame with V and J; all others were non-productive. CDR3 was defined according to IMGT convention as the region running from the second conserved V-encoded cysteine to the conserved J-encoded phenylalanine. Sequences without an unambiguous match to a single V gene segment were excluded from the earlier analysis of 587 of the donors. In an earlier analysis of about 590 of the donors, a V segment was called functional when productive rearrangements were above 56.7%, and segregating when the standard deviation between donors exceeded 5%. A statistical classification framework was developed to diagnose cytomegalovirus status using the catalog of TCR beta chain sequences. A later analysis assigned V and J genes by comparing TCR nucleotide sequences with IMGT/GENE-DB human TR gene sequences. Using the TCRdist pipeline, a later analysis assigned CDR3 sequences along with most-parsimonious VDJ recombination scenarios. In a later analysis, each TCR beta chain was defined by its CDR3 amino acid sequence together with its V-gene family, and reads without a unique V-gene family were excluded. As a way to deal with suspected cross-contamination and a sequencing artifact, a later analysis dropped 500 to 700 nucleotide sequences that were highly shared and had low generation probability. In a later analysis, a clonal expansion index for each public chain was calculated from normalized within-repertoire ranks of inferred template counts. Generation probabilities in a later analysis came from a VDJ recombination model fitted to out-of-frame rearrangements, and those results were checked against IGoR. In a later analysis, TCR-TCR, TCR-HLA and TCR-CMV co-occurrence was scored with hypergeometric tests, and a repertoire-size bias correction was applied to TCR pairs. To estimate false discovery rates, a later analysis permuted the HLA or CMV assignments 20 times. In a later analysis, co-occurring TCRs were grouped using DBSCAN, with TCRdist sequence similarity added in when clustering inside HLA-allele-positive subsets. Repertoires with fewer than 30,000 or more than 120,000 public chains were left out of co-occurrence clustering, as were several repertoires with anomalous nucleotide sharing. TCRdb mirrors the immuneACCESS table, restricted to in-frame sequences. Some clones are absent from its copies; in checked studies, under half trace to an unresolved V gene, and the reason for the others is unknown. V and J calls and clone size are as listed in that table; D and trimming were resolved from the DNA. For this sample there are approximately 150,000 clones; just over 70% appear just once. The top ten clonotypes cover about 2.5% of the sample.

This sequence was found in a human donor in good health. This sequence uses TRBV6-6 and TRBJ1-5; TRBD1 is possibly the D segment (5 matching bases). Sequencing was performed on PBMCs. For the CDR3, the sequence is CASSYSGGSQPQHF. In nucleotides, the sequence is TGTGCCAGCAGTTACTCCGGGGGAAGCCAGCCCCAGCATTTT.